A single sample is the source of the 19 T cell receptor beta chains below, sequenced in a study of Graves' ophthalmopathy and Graves' hyperthyroidism. Beta-chain TCR CDR3 regions were amplified from RNA transcripts. The authors performed first-round RT-PCR with HTBI primers and then a second-round multiplex PCR. One entry per CDR3 protein, called by TCRdb with MiXCR from the multiplex PCR reads. The repertoire consists of 300,000 to 350,000 distinct CDR3 sequences, with about a sixth occurring once and the leading ten covering roughly an eighth. Sequencing used peripheral blood. These receptors were taken from an adult man with Graves' ophthalmopathy.

The table lists this clonotype with many counts. The gene calls are TRBV12-3 or TRBV12-4 and TRBJ2-5; D is perhaps TRBD2 (6 bases). Trimming left V 8 bases short and J 4 bases short, with 14 bases between. The CDR3 has 13 residues. In DNA, the CDR3 is TGTGCCAGCGGAGCCGGGAGACTAGAGACCCAGTACTTC. It specifies CASGAGRLETQYF.

In this sample, this clonotype turned up many times. The V and J genes are TRBV11-2 and TRBJ2-7; TRBD1 is a possible D gene (6 bases). Germline V gene data show CDR1 as SGHAT and CDR2 as FQNNGV. The CDR3 has 12 amino acids. V was trimmed by 3 bases and J by 9 bases, leaving 12 bases between them. In DNA form, the CDR3 reads TGTGCCAGCAGCTTTGGGGGCGCTTGGCAGTACTTC. This codes for CASSFGGAWQYF.

In this sample, this clonotype turned up many times. The chain has TRBV6-2 or TRBV6-3 and TRBJ2-6; a possible D gene is TRBD1 (5 bases). The CDR3 spans 17 residues. The germline V gene encodes CDR1 MNHEY and CDR2 SVGEGT. Trimming removed 2 bases from V and 0 bases from J, with 11 bases in between. In DNA form, the CDR3 reads TGTGCCAGCAGTTACAGGGGCGACTTCTCTGGGGCCAACGTCCTGACTTTC. Encoded protein: CASSYRGDFSGANVLTF.

The sample holds many counts of this clonotype. This sequence joins TRBV7-9 and TRBJ2-7, with D possibly matching TRBD2 (8 bases). Germline loops: CDR1 SEHNR, CDR2 FQNEAQ (reference sequence). The CDR3 extends over 16 amino acids. V was clipped by 5 bases and J by 6 bases, with 23 bases between them. In DNA, the CDR3 is TGTGCCAGCAGCCTCCGGGGGGGTGGGACAGCCTTCGAGCAGTACTTC. Its protein is CASSLRGGGTAFEQYF.

This chain connects TRBV6-1 to TRBJ1-3; D unclear. The V end was cut by 2 bases, the J end by 1 base, with 18 bases between. From germline, CDR1 is MNHNS and CDR2 SASEGT. The CDR3 totals 18 residues. Here the CDR3 reads CASSESPAGPESGNTIYF. In nucleotides, the CDR3 is TGTGCCAGCAGTGAATCCCCTGCGGGTCCGGAGTCTGGAAACACCATATATTTT.

This clonotype appeared many times. This chain joins TRBV6-2 or TRBV6-3 and TRBJ1-1, with no clear D. CDR3 length: 12 amino acids. V lost 7 bases and J 1 base, leaving 7 bases between the germline ends. Germline-derived CDR1 and CDR2 are MNHEY and SVGEGT. As DNA, the CDR3 is TGTGCCAGCAAGTGGGGGAACACTGAAGCTTTCTTT. Protein: CASKWGNTEAFF.

In its sample, this clonotype was seen many times. The rearrangement joins TRBV15 to TRBJ2-7; D gene unclear. V was clipped by 1 base and J by 4 bases, with 8 bases between them. The CDR3 contains 13 residues. CDR1 is LNHNV, CDR2 YYDKDF, per germline (reference sequence). CDR3 sequence reads: CATSRGRVYEQYF. In DNA form, the CDR3 reads TGTGCCACCAGCAGAGGAAGGGTATACGAGCAGTACTTC.

This chain connects TRBV28 to TRBJ2-2; 8 positions agree with TRBD1. The CDR3 runs to 15 residues. With V trimmed by 5 bases and J by 9 bases, 11 bases remained unmatched. The germline V gene has CDR1 MDHEN and CDR2 SYDVKM. The CDR3 bases are TGTGCCAGCAGTCCGACAGGGGCGAGGGCCCGGGAGCTGTTTTTT. This codes for CASSPTGARARELFF.

The V gene is TRBV30, the J gene TRBJ2-4; the D gene could be TRBD1 or TRBD2 (5 bases each). This CDR3 comprises 13 residues. V dropped 3 bases and J dropped 10 bases, with 16 bases sitting between them. The germline gives CDR1 GTSNPN, CDR2 SVGIG (reference sequence). CDR3 bases: TGTGCCTGGAGCGCCGGGACCGAGGATATTCAGTACTTC. The encoded protein is CAWSAGTEDIQYF.

This clonotype was counted ten times or more. J is TRBJ2-5 and V is TRBV7-2, with TRBD1 matching over 7 bases. The V gene end was trimmed by 5 bases and the J gene end by 3 bases; junction bases not matched to a gene: 6. CDR1 SGHTA and CDR2 FQGNSA come from the germline V gene. The CDR3 has 14 amino acids. In DNA, the CDR3 is TGTGCCAGCAGCAAATTTACAGGGGAAGAGACCCAGTACTTC. It yields the protein CASSKFTGEETQYF. The whole variable domain, remainder taken from reference TRBV7-2 and TRBJ2-5, is GAGVSQSPSNKVTEKGKDVELRCDPISGHTALYWYRQSLGQGLEFLIYFQGNSAPDKSGLPSDRFSAERTGGSVSTLTIQRTQQEDSAVYLCASSKFTGEETQYFGPGTRLLVL.

The table lists this clonotype with many counts. The chain is built from TRBV13 and TRBJ2-7, with 9 nucleotides matching TRBD2. Germline V gene sequence: CDR1 PRHDT, CDR2 FYEKMQ (reference sequence). The CDR3 is 14 amino acids. J lost 3 bases, V lost 8 bases, and 8 bases had no gene match. CDR3 protein: CASALAGKHYEQYF. CDR3 DNA sequence: TGTGCCAGCGCTCTAGCGGGGAAGCACTACGAGCAGTACTTC.

For the CDR3, the DNA is TGCAGTGCTAGAGATGGGCTACCCACAGATACGCAGTATTTT. Translating it yields CSARDGLPTDTQYF. V is TRBV20-1 and J is TRBJ2-3; D call uncertain. The CDR3 is made up of 14 amino acids. V was trimmed by 0 bases and J by 2 bases, leaving 9 bases between them. Germline V CDR1 and CDR2: DFQATT, SNEGSKA (reference sequence).

In its sample, this clonotype was seen many times. Here the CDR3 reads CASSSPRGGAYEQYF. The CDR3 nucleotides read TGTGCCAGCAGCTCCCCGCGGGGCGGGGCCTACGAGCAGTACTTC. The chain joins TRBV11-2 to TRBJ2-7; the D gene is possibly TRBD2 (6 bases). Trimming took off 4 bases at V and 2 bases at J, with 15 bases between the two ends. The CDR3 contains 15 residues. The germline gives CDR1 SGHAT, CDR2 FQNNGV.

At least ten counts were recorded for this clonotype. The gene calls are TRBV2 and TRBJ1-5, with TRBD1 matching 9 bases. Germline loops: CDR1 SNHLY, CDR2 FYNNEI. CDR3 size: 15 residues. Trimming took 6 bases from V and 4 from J; bases not matched to a gene: 7. CDR3: CASRADRGVNQPQHF. The CDR3, as DNA: TGTGCCAGCAGAGCTGACAGGGGGGTGAATCAGCCCCAGCATTTT.

This clonotype has at least ten counts. Here the CDR3 reads CASNRLVMAETQYF. The CDR3 DNA sequence: TGTGCCAGCAATCGACTCGTCATGGCCGAGACCCAGTACTTC. V usage is TRBV6-1 and J usage is TRBJ2-5, with unresolved D. The CDR3 is 14 amino acids. V shed 7 bases and J shed 5 bases, with 17 bases lying between them. Germline lookup yields CDR1 MNHNS and CDR2 SASEGT.

This clonotype has at least ten counts. The chain links TRBV10-1 to TRBJ1-2; TRBD1 matches 7 bases. Germline trimming cut 9 bases from V and 3 bases from J; bases unmatched to any gene: 10. This CDR3 has 14 residues. Germline V lookup: CDR1 WNHNN, CDR2 SYGVQD (reference sequence). CDR3 in amino acids: CARGDREWDYGYTF. The CDR3 nucleotides read TGCGCCAGGGGCGACAGGGAATGGGACTATGGCTACACCTTC.

This clonotype was counted ten times or more. The chain employs TRBV3-1 and TRBJ1-2, with D maybe TRBD1 (5 bases). V was shortened by 5 bases and J by 0 bases, with 13 bases between the two germline ends. The CDR3 covers 15 residues. Germline lookup yields CDR1 LGHDT and CDR2 YNNKEL (reference sequence). The CDR3 nucleotides read TGTGCCAGCAGCGTGCAGGGTCTTGCTAACTATGGCTACACCTTC. Protein sequence: CASSVQGLANYGYTF.

At least ten counts were recorded for this clonotype. The chain employs TRBV20-1 and TRBJ1-6, with D unresolved. This CDR3 has 14 amino acids. Germline assignment: CDR1 DFQATT and CDR2 SNEGSKA (reference sequence). V lost 6 bases, J lost 11 bases, and 20 bases lay in between. CDR3 sequence: CSAPPWSRGTPLHF. The CDR3 DNA follows: TGCAGTGCCCCCCCATGGAGCCGAGGTACACCCCTCCACTTT.

This clonotype has a count of ten or more. The rearrangement links TRBV11-2 to TRBJ2-5, with 7 bases aligning to TRBD2. The J segment lost 0 bases and the V segment lost 5 bases, leaving 6 bases of the junction unmatched. This CDR3 spans 15 amino acids. Germline CDR1 and CDR2: SGHAT and FQNNGV. The CDR3 loop is CASSPTSADQETQYF. In DNA, the CDR3 is TGTGCCAGCAGCCCTACTAGCGCCGACCAAGAGACCCAGTACTTC.